Listed here are 7 T cell receptor beta chains from one sample, sequenced in a study of cytomegalovirus exposure and HLA in healthy donors. Vbeta (60) and Jbeta (13) primers were used in the PCR. The method was immunoSEQ multiplex PCR; TCRdb's version includes in-frame clones alone and lacks a portion of them. The sample contains roughly 190,000 clones, roughly 77% of which appear only once. Specimen: PBMCs. Receptor source: a middle-aged man in good health and CMV-seropositive.

This clone was detected a few times. The chain uses TRBV4-3 and TRBJ2-1; TRBD2 matches 8 bases. CDR3 size: 17 residues. The germline CDR1 and CDR2 sequences are LGHNA and YSLEER. V dropped 0 bases and J dropped 0; count of bases not matched to a gene: 4. The CDR3 loop is CASSQDRAGVSYNEQFF. CDR3 nucleotide sequence: TGCGCCAGCAGCCAAGATCGAGCGGGAGTCTCCTACAATGAGCAGTTCTTC.

A note on this clone: Additional DNA sequences in this sample encode the identical CDR3. V gene TRBV29-1 combines with J gene TRBJ2-5; D possibly corresponds to TRBD2 (5 bases). Trimming shortened V by 1 base and J by 9 bases, and 12 bases separated the two germline ends. The CDR3 extends over 12 amino acids. Looked up from germline, CDR1 is SQVTM and CDR2 is ANQGSEA. CDR3 sequence reads: CSVEVLGVAQYF. The DNA for the CDR3 is TGCAGCGTTGAAGTCCTCGGGGTGGCCCAGTACTTC.

The rearrangement joins TRBV10-3 to TRBJ2-7; 9 bases match TRBD1. CDR1 and CDR2 (germline): ENHRY, SYGVKD. The CDR3 contains 14 residues. Unmatched junction bases numbered 12, after V lost 10 bases and J lost 5 bases. The CDR3 spells CATGPGQGVHEQYF. DNA of the CDR3: TGTGCCACCGGGCCGGGACAGGGTGTCCACGAGCAGTACTTC.

The J gene is TRBJ1-1, the V gene TRBV18; D is uncertain. The CDR3 is 14 amino acids. V was trimmed by 3 bases and J by 1 base, leaving 9 bases between them. Germline V gives CDR1 KGHSH, CDR2 LQKENI. As DNA, the CDR3 is TGTGCCAGCTCACCGTCTCGGGGGAACACTGAAGCTTTCTTT. It encodes CASSPSRGNTEAFF.

The chain recombines TRBV19 with TRBJ2-2; maybe TRBD2 (6 bases). The CDR3 loop spans 18 amino acids. V shed 6 bases and J shed 1 base, with 21 bases lying between them. Germline loops: CDR1 LNHDA, CDR2 SQIVND (reference sequence). In DNA form, the CDR3 reads TGTGCCAGTAGCACACTCCGGGGGTATGGGGTGAACACCGGGGAGCTGTTTTTT. This encodes CASSTLRGYGVNTGELFF.

The gene calls are TRBV5-1 and TRBJ2-7, with D perhaps matching TRBD1 (7 bases). Between the trimmed V and J ends, which lost 5 bases and 7 bases, there was a span of 22 bases. Germline CDR1 is SGHRS and CDR2 is YFSETQ. The CDR3 length is 15 residues. CDR3 nucleotides: TGCGCCAGCAGTTTTTCCGGGCAGGGGGGTTTGGAGCAGTACTTC. Translation gives CASSFSGQGGLEQYF.

The chain recombines TRBV7-3 with TRBJ2-1; a possible D gene is TRBD2 (5 bases). The CDR3 is 17 amino acids. Germline CDR1 reads SGHTA; CDR2 reads FQGTGA. V shed 3 bases and J shed 0 bases, with 15 bases lying between them. Here the CDR3 reads CASSLSGGSSSYNEQFF. Written as DNA, the CDR3 is TGTGCCAGCAGCTTGTCCGGCGGGTCGAGCTCCTACAATGAGCAGTTCTTC.